The following is a T cell receptor beta chain sequence with its context. The data belong to a study of blood T cell repertoires in COVID-19. Study as a whole: Sources were T cells, B-cell-depleted T cells, or PBMCs; the material itself was cDNA or gDNA.

TCRdb's copy holds only in-frame clones and misses some; the assay was immunoSEQ multiplex PCR. The data hold about 120,000 clones, with approximately 80% observed a single time. The sequencing input was peripheral blood. The receptor comes from a man aged 35 to 55 with active or convalescent COVID-19.

In nucleotides, the CDR3 is TGTGCCAGCGGGCCAGGGGTGAGCAATCAGCCCCAGCATTTT. This translates into CASGPGVSNQPQHF. This chain links TRBV2 with TRBJ1-5, with D maybe TRBD1 (6 bases). The CDR3 is 14 amino acids. Trimming pared 8 bases from V and 1 base from J, leaving 12 bases between. From germline, CDR1 is SNHLY and CDR2 FYNNEI.